The 30 T cell receptor beta chains below were found in one sample sequenced in a study of shared clonotypes between healthy human individuals. Terminally differentiated effector memory CD45RA+ cells were left out of the naive CD8 fraction, which was CD45RO-negative and positively selected for CCR7. Repertoires were generated with immunoSEQ multiplex PCR, while TCRdb's copy carries only in-frame clones and drops some. The sample includes millions of clones, approximately 95% of them seen just once. Sequenced input: naive CD8+ T cells sorted from blood. These receptors were obtained from a man aged 18 to 29 in good health.

The rearrangement joins TRBV30 to TRBJ1-1; 8 nucleotides line up with TRBD1. V lost 6 bases, J lost 0 bases, and 12 bases stayed unmatched. This CDR3 contains 16 residues. Germline V gives CDR1 GTSNPN, CDR2 SVGIG (reference sequence). The DNA of the CDR3 is TGTGCCTGTGCCGGGACAGGAGGAACTGTGAACACTGAAGCTTTCTTT. Translating gives CACAGTGGTVNTEAFF.

A single count supports this clone. This chain uses TRBV4-1 with TRBJ1-4; 9 positions agree with TRBD1. In germline, CDR1 is MGHRA, CDR2 YSYEKL. This CDR3 spans 15 amino acids. V was pared by 3 bases and J by 6 bases, with 5 bases of the junction left unmatched. Here the CDR3 DNA reads TGCGCCAGCAGCCAGACACAGGGGGCTGATGAAAAACTGTTTTTT. It encodes CASSQTQGADEKLFF.

The V call is TRBV5-1, the J call TRBJ1-1, with a possible D match to TRBD1 (5 bases). The CDR3 length is 15 residues. V lost 0 bases and J lost 6, with 15 bases in between. Germline V gene sequence: CDR1 SGHRS, CDR2 YFSETQ. CDR3: CASSLAGGSKAEAFF. CDR3 DNA sequence: TGCGCCAGCAGCTTGGCCGGGGGGTCGAAGGCTGAAGCTTTCTTT.

This rearrangement joins TRBV5-1 to TRBJ2-2, with 8 bases matching TRBD1. Trimming at V came to 7 bases and at J to 7 bases, leaving 9 bases not matched to a gene. Germline CDR1 and CDR2: SGHRS and YFSETQ. This CDR3 is 14 amino acids long. CDR3 in amino acids: CASADRGNGGELFF. The CDR3 DNA reads as TGCGCCAGCGCCGACAGGGGAAACGGCGGGGAGCTGTTTTTT.

The rearrangement uses TRBV28 and TRBJ2-7; D ambiguous. Germline V gives CDR1 MDHEN, CDR2 SYDVKM. This CDR3 has 12 residues. Trimming stripped 3 bases from V and 5 bases from J, with 8 bases between. The CDR3 DNA follows: TGTGCCAGCAGTTTGAAGCTCCACGAGCAGTACTTC. It yields the protein CASSLKLHEQYF.

The chain recombines TRBV2 with TRBJ1-5; the D is unclear. The CDR3 spans 14 residues. V was cut by 0 bases and J by 3 bases, with 6 bases left in between. Germline assignment: CDR1 SNHLY and CDR2 FYNNEI. The CDR3 here is CASSEARFNQPQHF. The CDR3 DNA sequence: TGTGCCAGCAGTGAAGCCAGGTTCAATCAGCCCCAGCATTTT.

V gene TRBV10-2 combines with J gene TRBJ2-2, with 7 bases fitting TRBD2. This CDR3 has 15 amino acids. V lost 3 bases and J lost 6; bases outside the gene matches: 7. Germline V CDR1 and CDR2: WSHSY, SAAADI. CDR3: CASSDKAGIAGELFF. In nucleotides, the CDR3 is TGCGCCAGCAGTGATAAAGCGGGAATCGCCGGGGAGCTGTTTTTT.

V usage is TRBV6-6 and J usage is TRBJ2-7; 10 positions match TRBD1. Germline CDR1 MNHNY, CDR2 SVGAGI (reference sequence). The CDR3 covers 16 residues. J gave up 0 bases and V 2 bases, and 4 bases lay outside the gene matches. DNA of the CDR3: TGTGCCAGCAGTTACCCGGACAGGGGGAGCTCCTACGAGCAGTACTTC. Translated, it gives CASSYPDRGSSYEQYF.

In its sample, this clone was seen a few times. The chain combines TRBV20-1 with TRBJ1-1, with 8 positions matching TRBD1. The germline V gene has CDR1 DFQATT and CDR2 SNEGSKA (reference sequence). V lost 3 bases and J lost 6; bases outside the gene matches: 0. There are 11 residues in the CDR3. CDR3 residues: CSARTGAEAFF. As DNA, the CDR3 is TGCAGTGCTAGGACAGGGGCTGAAGCTTTCTTT.

Comments on this clone: The same CDR3 can be traced to other DNA sequences in this sample. The rearrangement uses TRBV11-2 and TRBJ1-1; D gene ambiguous. Germline loops: CDR1 SGHAT, CDR2 FQNNGV. The CDR3 has 14 residues. The germline V and J ends were trimmed by 1 base and 5 bases, with 11 bases remaining between them. In DNA form, the CDR3 reads TGTGCCAGCAGCTTAGCCCTCACGGGTACTGAAGCTTTCTTT. Its translation: CASSLALTGTEAFF. Using reference TRBV11-2 and TRBJ1-1 for the parts outside the CDR3, the full variable domain is EAGVAQSPRYKIIEKRQSVAFWCNPISGHATLYWYQQILGQGPKLLIQFQNNGVVDDSQLPKDRFSAERLKGVDSTLKIQPAKLEDSAVYLCASSLALTGTEAFFGQGTRLTVV.

The V gene is TRBV5-6, the J gene TRBJ1-1; D gene uncertain. The length of the CDR3 is 13 residues. CDR1 and CDR2 (germline): SGHDT, YYEEEE. Trimming removed 1 base from V and 4 bases from J, with 8 bases in between. The CDR3 region has the DNA TGTGCCAGCAGCTTGCCGGGTGGCACTGAAGCTTTCTTT. It yields the protein CASSLPGGTEAFF.

In DNA form, the CDR3 reads TGTGCCAGCAGCTCGACAGGGGGACATACCTACGAGCAGTACTTC. Amino acid sequence: CASSSTGGHTYEQYF. The chain couples TRBV7-9 to TRBJ2-7, with 9 bases that match TRBD1. Germline V gene sequence: CDR1 SEHNR, CDR2 FQNEAQ (reference sequence). The CDR3 covers 15 residues. Unmatched junction bases numbered 6, after V lost 4 bases and J lost 2 bases.

The chain has TRBV13 and TRBJ1-2; TRBD1 matches at 8 bases. Germline lookup yields CDR1 PRHDT and CDR2 FYEKMQ (reference sequence). With 4 bases clipped from V and 3 bases from J, the junction kept 4 bases outside the gene matches. The CDR3 sequence is 14 residues long. CDR3 DNA: TGTGCCAGCAGCTCAGACAGGGGCTACTATGGCTACACCTTC. As protein: CASSSDRGYYGYTF. Using reference TRBV13 and TRBJ1-2 for the parts outside the CDR3, the full variable domain is AAGVIQSPRHLIKEKRETATLKCYPIPRHDTVYWYQQGPGQDPQFLISFYEKMQSDKGSIPDRFSAQQFSDYHSELNMSSLELGDSALYFCASSSDRGYYGYTFGSGTRLTVV.

This sequence joins TRBV9 and TRBJ2-3, with 9 positions matching TRBD1. This CDR3 contains 16 residues. Trimming at V came to 0 bases and at J to 1 base, leaving 3 bases not matched to a gene. From germline, CDR1 is SGDLS and CDR2 YYNGEE. Written as DNA, the CDR3 is TGTGCCAGCAGCGTAGGGGACAGGGTGGGCACAGATACGCAGTATTTT. It codes for CASSVGDRVGTDTQYF.

This clone occurred once. The chain links TRBV15 to TRBJ2-2; TRBD1 might be the D (6 bases). The V and J ends lost 3 bases and 2 bases respectively, with 13 bases between them. Germline CDR1 and CDR2: LNHNV and YYDKDF (reference sequence). This CDR3 has 16 amino acids. The CDR3 protein is CATSRMTGGNTGELFF. CDR3 nucleotide sequence: TGTGCCACCAGCAGGATGACAGGAGGTAACACCGGGGAGCTGTTTTTT.

The J gene is TRBJ1-1, the V gene TRBV7-9; 9 nucleotides align to TRBD1. The CDR3 spans 14 residues. The germline V gene has CDR1 SEHNR and CDR2 FQNEAQ (reference sequence). V lost 3 bases and J lost 8; bases outside the gene matches: 7. CDR3 sequence: CASSLGQGVIEAFF. The CDR3 bases are TGTGCCAGCAGCTTGGGACAGGGAGTAATCGAAGCTTTCTTT. The full variable domain, its missing parts supplied by reference TRBV7-9 and TRBJ1-1, is DTGVSQNPRHKITKRGQNVTFRCDPISEHNRLYWYRQTLGQGPEFLTYFQNEAQLEKSRLLSDRFSAERPKGSFSTLEIQRTEQGDSAMYLCASSLGQGVIEAFFGQGTRLTVV.

CDR3 bases: TGTGCCTGGAGTGTAACGGGGATCACCGGGGAGCTGTTTTTT. Protein: CAWSVTGITGELFF. This chain joins TRBV30 and TRBJ2-2; the D gene is possibly TRBD2 (5 bases). This CDR3 has 14 residues. V was trimmed by 0 bases and J by 4 bases, leaving 9 bases between them. Germline V lookup: CDR1 GTSNPN, CDR2 SVGIG (reference sequence).

The chain is built from TRBV4-1 and TRBJ2-3; no clear D. V lost 1 base to trimming and J lost 4 bases, with 9 bases between them. The V gene's germline CDR1 is MGHRA and CDR2 YSYEKL. This CDR3 has 14 amino acids. CDR3 bases: TGCGCCAGCAGCCAAGGGGTAGGGCCAGATACGCAGTATTTT. Protein: CASSQGVGPDTQYF.

This chain connects TRBV12-5 to TRBJ2-7, with no clear D. Germline V gene data show CDR1 as LGHNT and CDR2 as FRNRAP. The CDR3 spans 11 residues. The germline V and J ends were trimmed by 4 bases and 6 bases, with 7 bases remaining between them. This CDR3 is CASGYGVEQYF. The DNA for the CDR3 is TGTGCTAGTGGTTATGGGGTCGAGCAGTACTTC. Drawing the rest from reference TRBV12-5 and TRBJ2-7, the complete variable domain is DARVTQTPRHKVTEMGQEVTMRCQPILGHNTVFWYRQTMMQGLELLAYFRNRAPLDDSGMPKDRFSAEMPDATLATLKIQPSEPRDSAVYFCASGYGVEQYFGPGTRLTVT.

The genes are TRBV30 and TRBJ1-6; possible D gene TRBD1, 5 bases. The CDR3 has 14 residues. Trimming removed 0 bases from V and 7 bases from J, with 10 bases in between. Germline assignment: CDR1 GTSNPN and CDR2 SVGIG (reference sequence). CDR3 nucleotide sequence: TGTGCCTGGAGTGTAGTGCAGGGCAATTCACCCCTCCACTTT. Its translation: CAWSVVQGNSPLHF.

The rearrangement links TRBV4-1 to TRBJ2-7; 7 nucleotides line up with TRBD1. This CDR3 is 18 amino acids long. The junction had 13 bases not matched to a gene; V was cut back by 2 bases and J by 0 bases. CDR1 is MGHRA and CDR2 is YSYEKL in the germline V gene. This CDR3 is CASSQKIGVGDSSYEQYF. The CDR3 DNA reads as TGCGCCAGCAGCCAAAAGATAGGGGTTGGGGACAGCTCCTACGAGCAGTACTTC.

The CDR3 region is CASSLSGRAQPQHF. DNA of the CDR3: TGTGCCAGCAGTTTATCGGGCAGGGCTCAGCCCCAGCATTTT. This sequence joins TRBV27 and TRBJ1-5; a possible D gene is TRBD1 (5 bases). Trimming removed 0 bases from V and 6 bases from J, with 9 bases in between. The CDR3 is 14 amino acids. Per the germline V gene, CDR1 is MNHEY and CDR2 is SMNVEV (reference sequence).

The rearrangement uses TRBV27 and TRBJ2-7; the match to TRBD2 covers 10 bases. V dropped 4 bases and J dropped 2; count of bases not matched to a gene: 2. This CDR3 is 14 amino acids long. Looked up from germline, CDR1 is MNHEY and CDR2 is SMNVEV (reference sequence). CDR3 sequence: CASSSLAGAYEQYF. The DNA for the CDR3 is TGTGCCAGCAGTTCCCTAGCGGGAGCCTACGAGCAGTACTTC.

Turning to this clone: A junction boundary mismatches the germline segment, possibly from a read error. The V call is TRBV7-7, the J call TRBJ2-7, with D possibly matching TRBD1 (5 bases). In germline, CDR1 is SSHAT, CDR2 FNYEAQ (reference sequence). The CDR3 contains 13 residues. The CDR3 sequence: CASSYDRGYEQYF. DNA of the CDR3: TGTGCTAGCAGTTACGACAGAGGCTACGAGCAGTACTTC.

This chain uses TRBV11-2 with TRBJ2-2; 9 bases fit TRBD2. The CDR3 has 16 residues. Germline lookup yields CDR1 SGHAT and CDR2 FQNNGV. V trimming: 5 bases; J trimming: 1 base; junction bases outside the gene matches: 5. The CDR3 DNA sequence: TGTGCCAGCAGCCTGACTAGCGGACTGAACACCGGGGAGCTGTTTTTT. It encodes CASSLTSGLNTGELFF.

The rearrangement links TRBV6-1 to TRBJ2-2, with 10 positions matching TRBD1. CDR3 length equals 16 residues. The V segment lost 3 bases and the J segment 6 bases; nucleotides outside the gene matches: 7. Germline V lookup: CDR1 MNHNS, CDR2 SASEGT. The CDR3 nucleotides are TGTGCCAGCAGTGATGGGACAGGGGTATACTCCGGGGAGCTGTTTTTT. Amino acids: CASSDGTGVYSGELFF.

The CDR3: CASSLDSGSTYEQYF. CDR3 nucleotides: TGTGCCAGCAGCCTTGATTCGGGGTCCACCTACGAGCAGTACTTC. This chain links TRBV5-8 with TRBJ2-7, with D possibly matching TRBD2 (5 bases). This CDR3 is 15 amino acids long. The germline V and J ends were trimmed by 4 bases and 2 bases, with 16 bases remaining between them. Germline V gene data show CDR1 as SGHTS and CDR2 as YDEGEE.

The chain is built from TRBV12-5 and TRBJ2-3; 10 nucleotides agree with TRBD2. V shed 7 bases and J 6 bases; nucleotides not matched to a gene: 13. Germline CDR1 is LGHNT and CDR2 is FRNRAP. The CDR3 contains 16 residues. This CDR3 reads CASALSGLAEWDTQYF. CDR3 coding DNA: TGTGCTAGTGCCCTCTCCGGACTAGCGGAATGGGATACGCAGTATTTT. Based on the CDR3 plus reference TRBV12-5 and TRBJ2-3, the full variable domain is DARVTQTPRHKVTEMGQEVTMRCQPILGHNTVFWYRQTMMQGLELLAYFRNRAPLDDSGMPKDRFSAEMPDATLATLKIQPSEPRDSAVYFCASALSGLAEWDTQYFGPGTRLTVL.

Note on this clone: The identical CDR3 is also encoded by other nucleotide sequences in the sample. The chain has TRBV7-9 and TRBJ2-7; D uncertain. V was clipped by 5 bases and J by 2 bases, with 7 bases between them. Germline loops: CDR1 SEHNR, CDR2 FQNEAQ (reference sequence). CDR3 length: 12 residues. The CDR3 DNA follows: TGTGCCAGCAGCCCCCGACCCTACGAGCAGTACTTC. Translation gives CASSPRPYEQYF.

This clone was seen only once. The rearrangement joins TRBV6-5 to TRBJ1-2; unclear D gene. Germline V gene lookup returns CDR1 MNHEY and CDR2 SVGAGI. V lost 4 bases and J lost 8, with 14 bases in between. The CDR3 has 13 residues. The CDR3 loop reads CASSSGLFGGYTF. DNA of the CDR3: TGTGCCAGCAGTTCGGGTCTATTTGGCGGCTACACCTTC.